The 15 T cell receptor beta chains presented below share a single source sample, sequenced in a study of T cell responses to AZD1222 COVID-19 vaccine. Sequencing used immunoSEQ multiplex PCR; TCRdb keeps in-frame clones, though not all of them. The sample shows 180,000 or so clones, less than 95% of them seen only once. The material was peripheral blood, obtained on day 0 of AZD1222 vaccination. The receptors derive from an adult in good health.

The chain has TRBV19 and TRBJ2-5, with D unresolved. Trimming cost V 5 bases and J 2 bases, with 12 bases left between them. Germline V gene lookup returns CDR1 LNHDA and CDR2 SQIVND (reference sequence). There are 14 residues in the CDR3. The DNA for the CDR3 is TGTGCCAGTAGTTACGGGTACCGTCAAGAGACCCAGTACTTC. Encoded protein: CASSYGYRQETQYF. The variable domain in full, completed from reference TRBV19 and TRBJ2-5, reads DGGITQSPKYLFRKEGQNVTLSCEQNLNHDAMYWYRQDPGQGLRLIYYSQIVNDFQKGDIAEGYSVSREKKESFPLTVTSAQKNPTAFYLCASSYGYRQETQYFGPGTRLLVL.

The rearrangement links TRBV5-8 to TRBJ2-2; 8 nucleotides align to TRBD2. The CDR3 totals 15 residues. V lost 5 bases to trimming and J lost 2 bases; unmatched junction nucleotides: 5. CDR1 is SGHTS and CDR2 is YDEGEE in the germline V gene. CDR3 sequence: CASRLAELNTGELFF. The CDR3, as DNA: TGTGCCAGCAGACTAGCGGAGCTAAACACCGGGGAGCTGTTTTTT.

This chain connects TRBV7-8 to TRBJ1-1, with D uncertain. V lost 5 bases to trimming and J lost 4 bases, with 17 bases between them. This CDR3 has 15 amino acids. CDR1 SGHVS and CDR2 FQNEAQ come from the germline V gene. For the CDR3, the DNA is TGTGCCAGCAGCGCGACGGAGCCTTCGGGCACTGAAGCTTTCTTT. Translation: CASSATEPSGTEAFF.

This clone came up once. The J gene is TRBJ2-7, the V gene TRBV27; TRBD2 matches at 14 bases. CDR1 is MNHEY and CDR2 is SMNVEV in the germline V gene (reference sequence). J gave up 1 base and V 3 bases, and 8 bases lay outside the gene matches. The CDR3 spans 18 residues. The chain's CDR3 is CASSLGLAGAPGSYEQYF. CDR3 sequence (DNA): TGTGCCAGCAGTTTGGGACTAGCGGGAGCCCCGGGGTCCTACGAGCAGTACTTC.

V is TRBV2 and J is TRBJ2-1; maybe TRBD2 (6 bases). The V end was cut by 7 bases, the J end by 10 bases, with 20 bases between. Per germline, CDR1 SNHLY and CDR2 FYNNEI. The CDR3 sequence is 14 residues long. Here the CDR3 DNA reads TGTGCCAGCAAGAGGGACTCCCTGGGTTTAGAGCAGTTCTTC. It encodes CASKRDSLGLEQFF.

The chain couples TRBV28 to TRBJ2-3; 9 nucleotides align to TRBD1. CDR1 and CDR2 (germline): MDHEN, SYDVKM. J was trimmed by 2 bases and V by 7 bases; bases with no gene match: 10. The CDR3 spans 16 residues. The CDR3 region is CASIATTGGYTDTQYF. In DNA form, the CDR3 reads TGTGCCAGCATTGCTACAACAGGGGGCTACACAGATACGCAGTATTTT.

This chain uses TRBV2 with TRBJ1-1; TRBD1 agrees at 7 bases. Germline CDR1 reads SNHLY; CDR2 reads FYNNEI. The trim removed 11 bases at V and 1 base at J, leaving 10 bases unmatched. This CDR3 contains 14 residues. The CDR3 reads CAREKTGRNTEAFF. CDR3 coding DNA: TGTGCCCGGGAGAAGACAGGGAGGAACACTGAAGCTTTCTTT. Supplemented by reference TRBV2 and TRBJ1-1, the full variable domain reads EPEVTQTPSHQVTQMGQEVILRCVPISNHLYFYWYRQILGQKVEFLVSFYNNEISEKSEIFDDQFSVERPDGSNFTLKIRSTKLEDSAMYFCAREKTGRNTEAFFGQGTRLTVV.

The chain combines TRBV10-3 with TRBJ2-1; weak D call: TRBD2 (6 bases). The germline CDR1 and CDR2 sequences are ENHRY and SYGVKD. The CDR3 extends over 14 amino acids. With 10 bases removed from V and 0 bases from J, the gap between germline ends came to 13 bases. The chain's CDR3 is CATLAAPSYNEQFF. The DNA of the CDR3 is TGTGCCACCTTAGCGGCCCCCTCCTACAATGAGCAGTTCTTC.

The chain uses TRBV11-2 and TRBJ2-7, with 11 bases lining up with TRBD1. The CDR3 sequence is 15 residues long. The germline gives CDR1 SGHAT, CDR2 FQNNGV. V trimming: 5 bases; J trimming: 2 bases; junction bases outside the gene matches: 5. CDR3 sequence: CASSARDRGAYEQYF. In DNA, the CDR3 is TGTGCCAGCAGCGCCCGGGACAGGGGGGCCTACGAGCAGTACTTC.

CDR3 nucleotide sequence: TGTGCCAGCATACCGGGACAGTATGCCTCTGGGGCCAACGTCCTGACTTTC. Translating it yields CASIPGQYASGANVLTF. The chain combines TRBV2 with TRBJ2-6, with TRBD1 identical over 7 bases. The germline gives CDR1 SNHLY, CDR2 FYNNEI. The CDR3 totals 17 residues. The trim removed 7 bases at V and 0 bases at J, leaving 9 bases unmatched.

The chain combines TRBV28 with TRBJ1-5; 8 bases agree with TRBD1. V shed 3 bases, J shed 2 bases, and the junction held 3 bases outside the gene matches. The CDR3 runs 15 residues. Looked up from germline, CDR1 is MDHEN and CDR2 is SYDVKM. CDR3 coding DNA: TGTGCCAGCAGTTTGGACAGGGTGGGCAATCAGCCCCAGCATTTT. It yields the protein CASSLDRVGNQPQHF.

The chain joins TRBV5-1 to TRBJ1-5; a weak D match, TRBD1 (6 bases). The CDR3 loop spans 15 amino acids. The V end lost 0 bases, the J end lost 4 bases, and 11 bases lay between the germline ends. Germline V gene lookup returns CDR1 SGHRS and CDR2 YFSETQ. CDR3 loop: CASSLAGQLNQPQHF. CDR3 in DNA: TGCGCCAGCAGCTTGGCCGGACAGCTAAATCAGCCCCAGCATTTT.

The chain combines TRBV28 with TRBJ1-2; possibly TRBD1 for D (6 bases). Deletions cut 7 bases from V and 8 bases from J, with 26 bases between. This CDR3 contains 16 residues. Germline values: CDR1 MDHEN, CDR2 SYDVKM. The CDR3, as DNA: TGTGCCAGCAAACTGGCCTCCACAGGGAGTTGGAGGGGCTACACCTTC. The encoded protein is CASKLASTGSWRGYTF.

The chain uses TRBV30 and TRBJ2-1; a weak D match, TRBD1 (5 bases). V lost 5 bases, J lost 0 bases, and 8 bases lay in between. The germline V gene has CDR1 GTSNPN and CDR2 SVGIG (reference sequence). The CDR3 spans 13 residues. The CDR3 spells CAWDSGSYNEQFF. The CDR3 DNA follows: TGTGCCTGGGACAGTGGCTCCTACAATGAGCAGTTCTTC.

The CDR3 nucleotides read TGTGCCAGCAGCTTGGTGGGGCACAGGTCCGAGACCCAGTACTTC. It yields the protein CASSLVGHRSETQYF. This chain uses TRBV5-4 with TRBJ2-5; TRBD1 might be the D (5 bases). V was cut by 0 bases and J by 5 bases, with 14 bases left in between. The CDR3 contains 15 residues. The germline V gene encodes CDR1 SGHNT and CDR2 YYREEE (reference sequence).